This T cell receptor (beta chain) was sequenced for a study of blood T cell repertoires in COVID-19. This clone was counted many times. The cohort comprised adults aged roughly 18 to 95 years residing in some 24 US areas. Researchers sorted participants into cohorts using their self-reported clinical history. Exposed volunteers were people who met a COVID-19 case within 2 weeks before study entry. Under the authors' procedure: Reference gene primer amplification yielded estimated nucleated cell counts. Using immunoSEQ multiplex PCR, the repertoire was profiled, and TCRdb retains in-frame clones only, with some absent. V and J calls and clone size are given by that table; D and trimming were obtained from the DNA. This sample has about 220,000 clones, with approximately 83% found just once. The CDR3 runs 14 residues. The germline CDR1 and CDR2 sequences are SNHLY and FYNNEI. V trimming: 6 bases; J trimming: 4 bases; junction bases outside the gene matches: 5.

This sequence was found in a woman in her forties who had been exposed to COVID-19. The material sequenced was PBMCs or T cells enriched from blood (not recorded which). The chain carries TRBV2 and TRBJ1-4; 7 bases fit TRBD1. CDR3 in amino acids: CASSKGQYNEKLFF. The CDR3 region has the DNA TGTGCCAGCAGCAAGGGACAGTATAATGAAAAACTGTTTTTT.